The 21 T cell receptor beta chains below all came from one sample that was sequenced in a study of T-cell reconstitution after alpha-beta-depleted transplantation in children. The TCRbeta library incorporated unique molecular identifiers. TCRdb re-analysed the PCR reads in MiXCR, keeping a single row per CDR3 protein. The sample has some 640,000 distinct CDR3 sequences, around a sixth seen once. This material consisted of PBMCs from the stem cell graft donor, taken from the stem cell graft. The source is a human donor who donated a stem cell graft to a child with acute myeloid leukemia.

This clonotype was counted many times. The chain recombines TRBV29-1 with TRBJ2-2, with D hard to call. The V end lost 5 bases, the J end lost 4 bases, and 11 bases lay between the germline ends. CDR3 length: 13 amino acids. Germline lookup yields CDR1 SQVTM and CDR2 ANQGSEA. The CDR3: CSVLGQSTGELFF. The DNA of the CDR3 is TGCAGCGTTCTGGGTCAGTCCACCGGGGAGCTGTTTTTT.

In this sample, this clonotype turned up many times. This chain joins TRBV6-4 and TRBJ2-1; possible D gene TRBD1, 6 bases. Germline V gene sequence: CDR1 MRHNA, CDR2 SNTAGT. The CDR3 totals 13 residues. Trimming removed 10 bases at V and 2 bases at J, with 12 bases between. The CDR3 here is CATPGQPYNEQFF. In DNA form, the CDR3 reads TGTGCCACCCCAGGACAGCCCTACAATGAGCAGTTCTTC.

At least ten counts were recorded for this clonotype. The V gene is TRBV29-1, the J gene TRBJ1-2; TRBD1 might be the D (5 bases). CDR3 length: 11 amino acids. Trimming removed 7 bases from V and 6 bases from J, with 12 bases in between. Germline V CDR1 and CDR2: SQVTM, ANQGSEA. The CDR3 loop reads CSASGGDGYTF. In DNA, the CDR3 is TGCAGCGCCTCTGGGGGGGATGGCTACACCTTC.

This clonotype was seen repeatedly, ten times or more. V and J are TRBV5-1 and TRBJ1-6; the match to TRBD1 covers 7 bases. The CDR3 runs to 15 residues. Germline loops: CDR1 SGHRS, CDR2 YFSETQ. V shed 3 bases, J shed 7 bases, and the junction held 7 bases outside the gene matches. CDR3 sequence: CASSSTQGSNSPLHF. The DNA of the CDR3 is TGCGCCAGCAGCTCTACACAGGGGAGCAATTCACCCCTCCACTTT.

There are a few counts of this clonotype. This chain joins TRBV20-1 and TRBJ1-2; a possible D gene is TRBD1 (5 bases). Per germline, CDR1 DFQATT and CDR2 SNEGSKA (reference sequence). V dropped 0 bases and J dropped 4 bases, with 15 bases sitting between them. The CDR3 consists of 15 residues. CDR3 sequence reads: CSARDSTGHVYGYTF. CDR3 DNA: TGCAGTGCTAGAGATAGTACAGGACATGTCTATGGCTACACCTTC.

The sample holds many counts of this clonotype. The CDR3 sequence: CASSFSQGAEAFF. The CDR3 nucleotides are TGTGCCAGCAGCTTCTCACAGGGGGCCGAAGCTTTCTTT. This chain connects TRBV7-2 to TRBJ1-1; 9 bases are shared with TRBD1. This CDR3 is built from 13 residues. The V gene's germline CDR1 is SGHTA and CDR2 FQGNSA. The V segment lost 3 bases and the J segment 8 bases; nucleotides outside the gene matches: 4.

Only a few counts were recorded for this clonotype. V and J are TRBV20-1 and TRBJ2-1; 12 bases are a match to TRBD2. With 3 bases clipped from V and 7 bases from J, the junction kept 13 bases outside the gene matches. The germline V gene has CDR1 DFQATT and CDR2 SNEGSKA (reference sequence). The CDR3 is made up of 17 amino acids. The CDR3 protein is CSASGFGPGTSGNEQFF. The CDR3 DNA sequence: TGCAGTGCTAGCGGTTTCGGGCCGGGGACTAGCGGGAATGAGCAGTTCTTC.

This chain joins TRBV10-3 and TRBJ1-1; 9 bases map to TRBD1. Trimming at V came to 4 bases and at J to 7 bases, leaving 7 bases not matched to a gene. The CDR3 length is 14 residues. The germline V gene encodes CDR1 ENHRY and CDR2 SYGVKD. The CDR3: CAISATGGEFEAFF. The CDR3 region has the DNA TGTGCCATCAGTGCGACAGGGGGTGAATTTGAAGCTTTCTTT.

This clonotype was counted many times. One junction end disagrees with the germline gene, perhaps due to a read error. The chain combines TRBV5-1 with TRBJ1-1; no clear D gene. The CDR3 extends over 12 amino acids. CDR1 SGHRS and CDR2 YFSETQ come from the germline V gene. DNA for the CDR3: TGTGCCAGCAGCGGAGTGAACACTGAAGCTTTCTTT. Its protein is CASSGVNTEAFF.

The chain links TRBV7-8 to TRBJ1-1; TRBD1 matches at 7 bases. The CDR3 spans 15 residues. Germline trimming cut 3 bases from V and 5 bases from J; bases unmatched to any gene: 9. Per germline, CDR1 SGHVS and CDR2 FQNEAQ. CDR3: CASSFDRVSGTEAFF. CDR3 bases: TGTGCCAGCAGCTTTGACAGGGTTTCGGGGACTGAAGCTTTCTTT.

This clonotype was observed a few times. The genes are TRBV5-1 and TRBJ1-4, with TRBD1 matching over 7 bases. V lost 4 bases, J lost 4 bases, and 7 bases stayed unmatched. CDR3 length: 15 amino acids. From germline, CDR1 is SGHRS and CDR2 YFSETQ. The CDR3 region has the DNA TGCGCCAGCAGCCAAACACCAGGGGGTAATGAAAAACTGTTTTTT. Its protein product is CASSQTPGGNEKLFF.

V gene TRBV12-3 or TRBV12-4 combines with J gene TRBJ1-3, with 12 bases fitting TRBD1. The CDR3 length is 14 residues. The ends lost 11 bases at V and 4 bases at J; junction bases unmatched: 6. The CDR3 is CAGGQGAPGNTIYF. The CDR3 DNA is TGTGCCGGGGGACAGGGGGCTCCAGGAAACACCATATATTTT.

This CDR3 reads CASSTWTKQMNTGELFF. CDR3 DNA sequence: TGTGCCAGCAGCACCTGGACAAAACAGATGAACACCGGGGAGCTGTTTTTT. This chain links TRBV5-6 with TRBJ2-2; TRBD1 is a possible D gene (5 bases). The CDR3 covers 17 residues. Trimming removed 4 bases at V and 1 base at J, with 17 bases between. Germline V gives CDR1 SGHDT, CDR2 YYEEEE.

This clonotype was found a few times. This chain links TRBV20-1 with TRBJ1-2; 12 nucleotides agree with TRBD1. The ends lost 3 bases at V and 7 bases at J; junction bases unmatched: 12. The CDR3 runs 16 residues. CDR1 and CDR2 from the germline V gene are DFQATT and SNEGSKA (reference sequence). The CDR3 is CSASPIGTGGQGGYTF. The CDR3, as DNA: TGCAGTGCTAGTCCCATCGGGACAGGGGGCCAGGGTGGCTACACCTTC.

There are many counts of this clonotype. This chain joins TRBV5-1 and TRBJ2-6; D remains ambiguous. The CDR3 has 15 amino acids. Trimming pared 2 bases from V and 0 bases from J, leaving 6 bases between. Germline values: CDR1 SGHRS, CDR2 YFSETQ. CDR3 residues: CASSFVSSGANVLTF. The CDR3 nucleotides read TGCGCCAGCAGCTTTGTTTCCTCTGGGGCCAACGTCCTGACTTTC.

This clonotype has a handful of counts. The chain couples TRBV5-1 to TRBJ1-1; D gene uncertain. V was cut by 1 base and J by 0 bases, with 10 bases left in between. Germline V gives CDR1 SGHRS, CDR2 YFSETQ. The CDR3 is made up of 15 amino acids. The CDR3, as DNA: TGCGCCAGCAGCTTGTTGGAGTCGATGAACACTGAAGCTTTCTTT. This codes for CASSLLESMNTEAFF.

For this clonotype: This could be a read error, since a much larger clone is one nucleotide away. The chain links TRBV5-6 to TRBJ2-5; TRBD2 matches at 7 bases. V shed 4 bases and J 2 bases; nucleotides not matched to a gene: 5. CDR1 SGHDT and CDR2 YYEEEE come from the germline V gene. This CDR3 has 14 residues. The CDR3 DNA sequence: TGTGCCAGCAGCACCCTAGCGGCGCAAGAGACCCAGTACTTC. Its protein product is CASSTLAAQETQYF.

A few counts support this clonotype. V and J are TRBV20-1 and TRBJ1-6, with D possibly being TRBD1 (5 bases). The CDR3 length is 12 residues. V lost 6 bases, J lost 9 bases, and 12 bases lay in between. Germline V gene data show CDR1 as DFQATT and CDR2 as SNEGSKA (reference sequence). The CDR3: CSAGRVGSPLHF. Written as DNA, the CDR3 is TGCAGTGCGGGCAGGGTGGGTTCACCCCTCCACTTT.

In its sample, this clonotype was seen many times. The gene calls are TRBV6-5 and TRBJ1-1; D is unclear. V lost 2 bases, J lost 2 bases, and 3 bases lay in between. This CDR3 contains 12 residues. Germline V CDR1 and CDR2: MNHEY, SVGAGI. The CDR3 nucleotides read TGTGCCAGCAGTTACAGTAACACTGAAGCTTTCTTT. It translates to CASSYSNTEAFF.

This clonotype was observed a handful of times. The chain employs TRBV5-5 and TRBJ2-2; TRBD1 might be the D (5 bases). With 2 bases removed from V and 6 bases from J, the gap between germline ends came to 14 bases. Per germline, CDR1 SGHKS and CDR2 YYEKEE (reference sequence). The CDR3 extends over 15 amino acids. This chain's CDR3 is CASSFRQGGPGELFF. The CDR3 coding sequence is TGTGCCAGCAGCTTCCGGCAGGGTGGCCCCGGGGAGCTGTTTTTT.

The chain is built from TRBV5-5 and TRBJ2-1; no clear D. Germline V gene data show CDR1 as SGHKS and CDR2 as YYEKEE (reference sequence). The length of the CDR3 is 16 residues. The V end lost 0 bases, the J end lost 0 bases, and 10 bases lay between the germline ends. The DNA for the CDR3 is TGTGCCAGCAGCTTGGTCAAAGGTTCCTCCTACAATGAGCAGTTCTTC. Its translation is CASSLVKGSSYNEQFF.